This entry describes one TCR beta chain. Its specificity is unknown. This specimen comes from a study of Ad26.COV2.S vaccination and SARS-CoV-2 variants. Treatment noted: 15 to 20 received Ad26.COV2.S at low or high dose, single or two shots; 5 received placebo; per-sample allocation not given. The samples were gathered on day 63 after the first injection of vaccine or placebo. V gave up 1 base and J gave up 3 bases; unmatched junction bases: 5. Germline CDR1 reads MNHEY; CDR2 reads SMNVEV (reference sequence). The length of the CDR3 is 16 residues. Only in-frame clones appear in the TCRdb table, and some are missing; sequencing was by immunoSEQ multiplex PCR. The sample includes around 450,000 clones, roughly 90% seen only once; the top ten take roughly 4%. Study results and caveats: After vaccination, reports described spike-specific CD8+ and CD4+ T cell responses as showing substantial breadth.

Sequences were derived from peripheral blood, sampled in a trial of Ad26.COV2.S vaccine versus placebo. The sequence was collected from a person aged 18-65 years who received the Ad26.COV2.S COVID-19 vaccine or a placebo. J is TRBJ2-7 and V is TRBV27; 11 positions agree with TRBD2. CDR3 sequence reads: CASSLFYGTSGYEQYF. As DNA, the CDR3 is TGTGCCAGCAGTTTATTCTACGGGACTAGCGGCTACGAGCAGTACTTC.